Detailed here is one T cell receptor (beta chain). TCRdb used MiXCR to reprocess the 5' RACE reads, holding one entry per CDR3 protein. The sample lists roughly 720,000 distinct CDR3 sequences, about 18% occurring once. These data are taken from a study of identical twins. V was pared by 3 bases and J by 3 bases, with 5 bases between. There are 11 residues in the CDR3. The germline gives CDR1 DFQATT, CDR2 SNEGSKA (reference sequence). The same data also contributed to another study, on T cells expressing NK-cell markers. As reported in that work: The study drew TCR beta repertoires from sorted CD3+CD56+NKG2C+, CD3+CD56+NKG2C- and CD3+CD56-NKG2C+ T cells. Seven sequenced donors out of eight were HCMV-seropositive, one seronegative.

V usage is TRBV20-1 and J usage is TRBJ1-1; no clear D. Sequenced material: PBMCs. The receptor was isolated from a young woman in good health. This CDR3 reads CSASSYTEAFF. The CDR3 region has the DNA TGCAGTGCTAGTTCGTACACTGAAGCTTTCTTT.